This TCR beta chain originates from a study of blood T cell repertoires in COVID-19. In the study overall: Sites in the United States, Italy and Spain provided acute and convalescent COVID-19 samples. Sources were T cells, B-cell-depleted T cells, or PBMCs; the material itself was cDNA or gDNA.

Trimming at V came to 4 bases and at J to 5 bases, leaving 7 bases not matched to a gene. This CDR3 region has 16 residues. CDR1 and CDR2 from the germline V gene are LGHNA and YSLEER. Source study methods: The assay estimated nucleated cells by amplifying reference gene primers. Here immunoSEQ multiplex PCR was the method, and the copy in TCRdb shows in-frame clones only, minus some. V and J calls and clone size are as listed in that table; D and trimming were resolved from the DNA. Of under 200,000 clones listed, roughly 81% are singletons. The J gene is TRBJ2-1, the V gene TRBV4-3, with 11 nucleotides matching TRBD2. Sequenced: peripheral blood. The receptor's source is a woman aged 80 or older with acute or convalescent COVID-19. The CDR3 sequence: CASSPELAGGNNEQFF. The CDR3 region has the DNA TGCGCCAGCAGCCCGGAGCTAGCGGGAGGAAACAATGAGCAGTTCTTC.